Included here is one T cell receptor (beta chain) sequence, with context. Trimming took off 5 bases at V and 0 bases at J, with 13 bases between the two ends. This CDR3 comprises 15 residues. Looked up from germline, CDR1 is LNHDA and CDR2 is SQIVND (reference sequence). These data are taken from a study of Ad26.COV2.S vaccination and SARS-CoV-2 variants. This sample's treatment: about 20 received Ad26.COV2.S at low or high dose, single or two shots; about 5 received placebo; per-sample allocation not given. After the first vaccine or placebo injection, samples were drawn on day 63. Using immunoSEQ multiplex PCR, the repertoire was profiled, and TCRdb retains in-frame clones only, with some absent. The sample carries 400,000 to 450,000 clones, around 90% recorded once.

The chain links TRBV19 to TRBJ1-2; D is uncertain. The sequence came from a person between 18 and 60 years old who received the Ad26.COV2.S COVID-19 vaccine or a placebo. The sequencing here drew on peripheral blood, taken in a trial of Ad26.COV2.S vaccine versus placebo. The CDR3 bases are TGTGCCAGTAGTCTTCCACAGAGCTCTAACTATGGCTACACCTTC. It codes for CASSLPQSSNYGYTF.